This note documents a single T cell receptor (beta chain) sequence. This entry is derived from a study of blood T cells in healthy people across ages. A J-beta primer mix and a sample-barcoded 5' primer were used in a second PCR of about 6 to 12 cycles. TCRdb reprocessed the 5' RACE reads via MiXCR and lists one record per CDR3 protein. The sample has hundreds of thousands of distinct CDR3 sequences; under 45% are singletons. This receptor was obtained from a man between 60 and 75 years old in good health. The specimen was blood.

In DNA form, the CDR3 reads TGTGCCACCAGTGATTTAGCAAGCGGGGGGGCATTGGATGAGCAGTACTTC. Its protein is CATSDLASGGALDEQYF. The V and J genes are TRBV24-1 and TRBJ2-7; 10 bases align to TRBD2. Looked up from germline, CDR1 is KGHDR and CDR2 is SFDVKD. With V trimmed by 1 base and J by 7 bases, 12 bases remained unmatched. This CDR3 has 17 residues.